The present TCR beta chain was sequenced within a study of CD8 T cells in ankylosing spondylitis. A note on this clonotype: Its antigen is as yet unknown.

Study-wide results and limits: Earlier work had already found some motif variants in reactive arthritis synovial fluid and blood. Within ankylosing spondylitis blood, a TCR beta motif made up of several highly homologous variants appeared to be characteristic.

The CDR3 is 14 residues long. Per germline, CDR1 SNHLY and CDR2 FYNNEI. V gave up 3 bases and J gave up 8 bases, with 16 bases separating them. Each TCR beta library was made by quantitative 5'-RACE that incorporated molecular barcodes. TCRdb recomputed calls from the 5' RACE reads with MiXCR, one row per CDR3 protein. The sample has over 400,000 distinct CDR3 sequences, 26% seen once; the top ten hold roughly 1%. Sequencing used blood, either unsorted or a sorted T cell fraction (not recorded which). The clonotype originates from a male donor with ankylosing spondylitis. The J gene is TRBJ1-2, the V gene TRBV2; D remains unclear. CDR3 residues: CASSEGTFGGGYTF. The CDR3 DNA follows: TGTGCCAGCAGTGAGGGTACCTTTGGAGGAGGCTACACCTTC.